The sample holds many counts of the clone carrying this T cell receptor (beta chain). Its antigen is still unknown. Time point of the sample: healthy volunteer bleed at 2 weeks. RNA extraction used unfractionated whole blood as the source of total RNA. The data are from a study of human T cells and chemical hapten exposure. About the study: Across samples, TCR yields varied, mostly owing to small differences in pooled library volumes.

Library construction involved attaching unique molecular identifiers to individual cDNA molecules, which allowed quantitative, reproducible TCR counting. As processed by the authors: A typical sample had approximately 93,000 TCRs, with about 20,000 to 690,600 overall. TCRdb passed the RACE reads through MiXCR, listing each CDR3 protein once. The V and J calls and clone size come from TCRdb's table, not from the authors' own analysis. The sample shows 85,000 to 95,000 distinct CDR3 sequences, about 8.6% of them seen only once. Study-wide findings and caveats: Sensitizing with DPC caused no change in TCRs above 1 in 1000 frequency.

The sample was whole blood. The source is a female donor in good health. Some clones in this sample may be carry-over from other donors' samples.

CDR3 protein: CASKRSSETQYF. DNA of the CDR3: TGTGCCAGCAAAAGGAGTTCGGAGACCCAGTACTTC. The chain joins TRBV2 to TRBJ2-5; D is uncertain. Germline assignment: CDR1 SNHLY and CDR2 FYNNEI. The V end lost 7 bases, the J end lost 5 bases, and 11 bases lay between the germline ends. The CDR3 sequence is 12 residues long.